These T cell receptor beta chains were read from a single sample in a study of cytomegalovirus exposure and HLA in healthy donors. Produced via immunoSEQ multiplex PCR; TCRdb's table is partial and in-frame only. The table shows 150,000 to 200,000 clones, with approximately 85% occurring only once. Sequenced input: PBMCs. These receptors originate from a man between 18 and 29 years old in good health and CMV-seronegative. The CDR3 runs from the conserved cysteine through the conserved F or W.

v_call cdr3_length cdr3_aa
TRBV5-4 16 CASSGGTGSTFLEQYF
TRBV14 14 CASSQEARNTEAFF
TRBV27 19 CASSNNGAVLGGSPDTQYF
TRBV7-6 16 CASSPGGGRNGQPQHF
TRBV7-9 18 CASSLSSRRTGGGSEQYF
TRBV19 15 CASSLDSYSNQPQHF
TRBV29-1 12 CSPRRDTGEAFF
TRBV5-4 12 CASSLDIGELFF
TRBV6-1 13 CASNSGHTGELFF
TRBV29-1 12 CSVERDTDTQYF
TRBV30 15 CAWSRQGVVGNTIYF
TRBV7-3 15 CASSPQSGAGNEQFF
TRBV7-2 17 CASSLGPRTSGLDEQFF
TRBV7-2 14 CASSLGTGSHEQYF
TRBV10-2 15 CASSQIGDTGAGYTF
TRBV4-1 16 CASSQGRTTTYNEQFF
TRBV5-1 15 CASSLDGDTTYEQYF
TRBV15 14 CATSRDGGAYEQYF
TRBV7-6 14 CASSSQISNTEAFF
TRBV10-1 14 CASSSGTQPYEQYF